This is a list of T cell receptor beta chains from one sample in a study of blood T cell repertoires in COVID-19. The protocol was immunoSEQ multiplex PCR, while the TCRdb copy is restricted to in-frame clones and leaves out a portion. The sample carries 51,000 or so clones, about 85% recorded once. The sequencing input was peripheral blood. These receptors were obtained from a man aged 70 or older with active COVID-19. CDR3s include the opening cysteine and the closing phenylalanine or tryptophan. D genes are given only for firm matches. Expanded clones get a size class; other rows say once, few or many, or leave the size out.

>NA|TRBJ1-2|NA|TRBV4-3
CASSQEGGGGYGYTF
TGCGCCAGCAGCCAAGAGGGAGGGGGGGGCTATGGCTACACCTTC
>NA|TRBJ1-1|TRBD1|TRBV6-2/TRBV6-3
CASSFSSTGAWSTEAFF
TGTGCCAGCAGTTTCTCTTCGACAGGGGCTTGGAGCACTGAAGCTTTCTTT
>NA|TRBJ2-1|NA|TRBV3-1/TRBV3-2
CASSLDPSGYNEQFF
TGTGCCAGCAGCCTAGACCCCTCAGGCTACAATGAGCAGTTCTTC
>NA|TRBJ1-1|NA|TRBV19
CASSISSVLPEAFF
TGTGCCAGTAGTATATCTTCGGTCTTACCTGAAGCTTTCTTT
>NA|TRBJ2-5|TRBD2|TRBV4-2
CASSQRLAAQETQYF
TGTGCCAGCAGCCAACGACTAGCGGCGCAAGAGACCCAGTACTTC
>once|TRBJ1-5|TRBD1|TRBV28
CASSNRGLRQPQHF
TGTGCCAGCAGCAACAGGGGGCTACGCCAGCCCCAGCATTTT
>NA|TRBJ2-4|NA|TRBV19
CASSIVGAKNIQYF
TGTGCCAGTAGTATCGTCGGGGCCAAAAACATTCAGTACTTC
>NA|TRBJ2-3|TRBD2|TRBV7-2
CASSLPGGGTDTQYF
TGTGCCAGCAGCTTACCCGGGGGGGGCACAGATACGCAGTATTTT
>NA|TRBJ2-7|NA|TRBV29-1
CSVGPSSYEQYF
TGCAGCGTTGGCCCCAGTTCCTACGAGCAGTACTTC
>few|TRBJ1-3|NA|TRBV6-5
CASSYGDTIYF
TGTGCCAGCAGTTACGGAGACACCATATATTTT
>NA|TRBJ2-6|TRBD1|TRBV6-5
CASKWTGEANVLTF
TGTGCCAGCAAATGGACAGGAGAAGCCAACGTCCTGACTTTC
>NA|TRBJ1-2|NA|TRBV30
CAWMSRAGTYGYTF
TGTGCCTGGATGAGCAGGGCCGGCACCTATGGCTACACCTTC
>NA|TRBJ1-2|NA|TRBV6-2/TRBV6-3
CASSRAGTANYGYTF
TGTGCCAGCAGCCGTGCGGGGACGGCGAACTATGGCTACACCTTC
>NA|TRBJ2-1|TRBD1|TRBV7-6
CASQDRVGMGEQFF
TGTGCCAGCCAGGACAGGGTAGGGATGGGGGAGCAGTTCTTC
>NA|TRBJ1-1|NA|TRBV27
CASSLEDRAEAFF
TGTGCCAGCAGTTTAGAGGACAGAGCAGAAGCTTTCTTT
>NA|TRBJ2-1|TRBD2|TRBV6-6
CASTSGGANEQFF
TGTGCCAGCACGAGCGGGGGGGCGAATGAGCAGTTCTTC
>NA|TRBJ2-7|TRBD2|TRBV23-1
CASSHLGTTYYEQYF
TGCGCCAGCAGTCACCTTGGGACTACTTACTACGAGCAGTACTTC
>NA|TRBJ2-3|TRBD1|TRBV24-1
CATSGQGAADTQYF
TGTGCCACCAGTGGCCAGGGGGCTGCAGATACGCAGTATTTT
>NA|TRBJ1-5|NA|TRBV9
CASSVGQINQPQHF
TGTGCCAGCAGCGTAGGACAGATCAATCAGCCCCAGCATTTT
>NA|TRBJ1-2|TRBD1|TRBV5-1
CASSLDQDRGRGYTF
TGCGCCAGCAGCTTGGATCAGGACAGGGGGCGAGGCTACACCTTC